These 16 T cell receptor beta chains originate from one sample sequenced in a study of shared clonotypes between healthy human individuals. Assay used: immunoSEQ multiplex PCR; TCRdb lists only in-frame clones, some missing. The sample lists fewer than 650,000 clones, less than 80% occurring once. Sequenced material: PBMCs. Receptor source: a woman in her forties in good health. Some clones in this sample may be carry-over from other donors' samples.

This clone was seen more than once but under ten times. The CDR3 nucleotides are TGTGCCAGCAGCCCTGTGACAGGGGGAAGCTATGGCTACACCTTC. Translation: CASSPVTGGSYGYTF. The chain employs TRBV11-2 and TRBJ1-2; 9 bases map to TRBD1. Per the germline V gene, CDR1 is SGHAT and CDR2 is FQNNGV. This CDR3 has 15 residues. Losses at the gene ends were 5 bases for V and 4 bases for J; bases not matched to a gene: 8. The full variable domain, rest sourced from reference TRBV11-2 and TRBJ1-2, is EAGVAQSPRYKIIEKRQSVAFWCNPISGHATLYWYQQILGQGPKLLIQFQNNGVVDDSQLPKDRFSAERLKGVDSTLKIQPAKLEDSAVYLCASSPVTGGSYGYTFGSGTRLTVV.

The chain joins TRBV19 to TRBJ2-1; 7 bases align to TRBD2. This CDR3 is built from 15 residues. The V segment lost 3 bases and the J segment 4 bases; nucleotides outside the gene matches: 6. CDR1 LNHDA and CDR2 SQIVND come from the germline V gene (reference sequence). Written as DNA, the CDR3 is TGTGCCAGTAGTATTGGGGAAGCGGGGTACAATGAGCAGTTCTTC. Its protein is CASSIGEAGYNEQFF.

This chain connects TRBV5-1 to TRBJ1-3, with D unclear. CDR3 length: 14 amino acids. CDR1 SGHRS and CDR2 YFSETQ come from the germline V gene. V lost 4 bases to trimming and J lost 3 bases, with 11 bases between them. CDR3 bases: TGCGCCAGCAGCCCCGAAGGCGATGGAAACACCATATATTTT. Amino acids: CASSPEGDGNTIYF. The whole variable domain, remainder taken from reference TRBV5-1 and TRBJ1-3, is KAGVTQTPRYLIKTRGQQVTLSCSPISGHRSVSWYQQTPGQGLQFLFEYFSETQRNKGNFPGRFSGRQFSNSRSEMNVSTLELGDSALYLCASSPEGDGNTIYFGEGSWLTVV.

The chain combines TRBV2 with TRBJ2-1; 10 positions agree with TRBD2. Per the germline V gene, CDR1 is SNHLY and CDR2 is FYNNEI. The V segment lost 4 bases and the J segment 5 bases; nucleotides outside the gene matches: 2. The CDR3 has 14 amino acids. The CDR3 nucleotides are TGTGCCAGCAGTGGGACTAGCGGAGACAATGAGCAGTTCTTC. It codes for CASSGTSGDNEQFF. Filled out from reference TRBV2 and TRBJ2-1, the complete variable domain reads EPEVTQTPSHQVTQMGQEVILRCVPISNHLYFYWYRQILGQKVEFLVSFYNNEISEKSEIFDDQFSVERPDGSNFTLKIRSTKLEDSAMYFCASSGTSGDNEQFFGPGTRLTVL.

The genes are TRBV7-9 and TRBJ1-2, with 10 positions matching TRBD1. Germline V gene sequence: CDR1 SEHNR, CDR2 FQNEAQ (reference sequence). CDR3 length: 16 amino acids. V lost 5 bases to trimming and J lost 2 bases; unmatched junction nucleotides: 8. This CDR3 is CASSVERQGANYGYTF. DNA for the CDR3: TGTGCCAGCAGCGTAGAACGACAGGGGGCAAACTATGGCTACACCTTC.

The chain has TRBV27 and TRBJ2-7; tentatively, D is TRBD2 (6 bases). Deletions cut 0 bases from V and 0 bases from J, with 9 bases between. From germline, CDR1 is MNHEY and CDR2 SMNVEV (reference sequence). CDR3 length: 15 residues. For the CDR3, the DNA is TGTGCCAGCAGTTTATCTTCCGGGAGCTCCTACGAGCAGTACTTC. Residues: CASSLSSGSSYEQYF.

This clone appeared a single time. Distinct nucleotide sequences in the sample also encode this CDR3. This sequence joins TRBV7-9 and TRBJ2-7, with TRBD2 matching over 7 bases. V was pared by 4 bases and J by 0 bases, with 3 bases of the junction left unmatched. The CDR3 contains 14 residues. Germline V gene data show CDR1 as SEHNR and CDR2 as FQNEAQ (reference sequence). The CDR3 DNA sequence: TGTGCCAGCAGCTGGGGAGGGGACTCCTACGAGCAGTACTTC. Its protein is CASSWGGDSYEQYF.

This clone was seen a handful of times. This chain connects TRBV6-1 to TRBJ2-7; 9 bases agree with TRBD1. The ends lost 7 bases at V and 10 bases at J; junction bases unmatched: 14. Germline lookup yields CDR1 MNHNS and CDR2 SASEGT. This CDR3 spans 14 amino acids. The CDR3 region is CASILGGDREQQYF. CDR3 bases: TGTGCCAGCATCCTAGGGGGGGACAGGGAACAACAGTACTTC.

J is TRBJ1-5 and V is TRBV7-8, with 7 bases fitting TRBD1. The CDR3 is 18 residues long. The J segment lost 0 bases and the V segment lost 1 base, leaving 9 bases of the junction unmatched. The germline gives CDR1 SGHVS, CDR2 FQNEAQ. The CDR3 sequence: CASSLEPGGAYSNQPQHF. CDR3 DNA: TGTGCCAGCAGCTTAGAGCCAGGGGGGGCGTATAGCAATCAGCCCCAGCATTTT.

The chain uses TRBV11-2 and TRBJ2-1, with 8 nucleotides matching TRBD2. This CDR3 spans 14 amino acids. With V trimmed by 5 bases and J by 7 bases, 7 bases remained unmatched. The germline CDR1 and CDR2 sequences are SGHAT and FQNNGV. CDR3 DNA sequence: TGTGCCAGCAGCCCGGGAGGGTATGGGAATGAGCAGTTCTTC. Amino acid sequence: CASSPGGYGNEQFF.

The table lists this clone with a few counts. The chain couples TRBV28 to TRBJ1-2; a possible D gene is TRBD1 (6 bases). This CDR3 spans 15 amino acids. Germline V CDR1 and CDR2: MDHEN, SYDVKM. Between the trimmed V and J ends, which lost 4 bases and 0 bases, there was a span of 12 bases. CDR3 bases: TGTGCCAGCAGTTCCCCCGGACAGACTAACTATGGCTACACCTTC. Protein product: CASSSPGQTNYGYTF.

In regard to this clone: The junction departs from the called germline gene at one end, perhaps through a read error. V and J are TRBV5-1 and TRBJ2-1, with D hard to call. The CDR3 extends over 13 amino acids. CDR1 SGHRS and CDR2 YFSETQ come from the germline V gene. CDR3 protein: CASSFNYFNEQLF. Written as DNA, the CDR3 is TGCGCCAGCAGCTTTAACTATTTCAATGAGCAGCTCTTC.

This clone was counted a single time. The chain has TRBV10-3 and TRBJ2-1; tentative D call: TRBD2 (6 bases). The V gene's germline CDR1 is ENHRY and CDR2 SYGVKD. V lost 7 bases to trimming and J lost 4 bases, with 11 bases between them. The CDR3 is made up of 13 amino acids. CDR3 sequence reads: CAIKDSGYNEQFF. The CDR3 DNA is TGTGCCATCAAGGATAGCGGATACAATGAGCAGTTCTTC.

This clone has only one observation. The V call is TRBV7-9, the J call TRBJ1-2; 7 bases are a match to TRBD1. CDR1 and CDR2 from the germline V gene are SEHNR and FQNEAQ (reference sequence). Trimming took 1 base from V and 3 from J; bases not matched to a gene: 5. The CDR3 covers 15 residues. The CDR3 is CASSLEPGQHYGYTF. The CDR3 DNA follows: TGTGCCAGCAGCTTAGAACCGGGACAGCACTATGGCTACACCTTC. Filled out from reference TRBV7-9 and TRBJ1-2, the complete variable domain reads DTGVSQNPRHKITKRGQNVTFRCDPISEHNRLYWYRQTLGQGPEFLTYFQNEAQLEKSRLLSDRFSAERPKGSFSTLEIQRTEQGDSAMYLCASSLEPGQHYGYTFGSGTRLTVV.

V usage is TRBV7-2 and J usage is TRBJ2-7; TRBD2 agrees at 7 bases. The V gene's germline CDR1 is SGHTA and CDR2 FQGNSA. Losses at the gene ends were 5 bases for V and 0 bases for J; bases not matched to a gene: 10. CDR3 size: 16 residues. The CDR3 loop reads CASSPGLGRGSYEQYF. CDR3 DNA: TGTGCCAGCAGCCCCGGACTAGGCCGAGGCTCCTACGAGCAGTACTTC.

The chain employs TRBV13 and TRBJ2-7, with TRBD2 as a possible D gene (5 bases). V was clipped by 5 bases and J by 4 bases, with 27 bases between them. Germline-derived CDR1 and CDR2 are PRHDT and FYEKMQ (reference sequence). CDR3 length: 18 residues. CDR3 residues: CASSPLGVPSREKYEQYF. In DNA form, the CDR3 reads TGTGCCAGCAGCCCACTTGGTGTTCCTAGCCGAGAGAAGTACGAGCAGTACTTC.